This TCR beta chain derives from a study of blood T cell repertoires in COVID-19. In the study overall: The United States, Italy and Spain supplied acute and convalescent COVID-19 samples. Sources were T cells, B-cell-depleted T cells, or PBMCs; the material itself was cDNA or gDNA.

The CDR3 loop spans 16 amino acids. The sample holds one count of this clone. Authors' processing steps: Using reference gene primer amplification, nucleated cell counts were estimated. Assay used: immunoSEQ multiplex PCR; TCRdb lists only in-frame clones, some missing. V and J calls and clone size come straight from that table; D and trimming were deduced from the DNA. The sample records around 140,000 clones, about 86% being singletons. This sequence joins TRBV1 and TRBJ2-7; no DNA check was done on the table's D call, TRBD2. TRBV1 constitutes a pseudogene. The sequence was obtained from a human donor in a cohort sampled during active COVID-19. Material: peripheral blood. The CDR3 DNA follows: TGCACCAGCAGCCGACCTAGCGGGAAGGGCTCCTACGAGCAGTACTTC. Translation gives CTSSRPSGKGSYEQYF.